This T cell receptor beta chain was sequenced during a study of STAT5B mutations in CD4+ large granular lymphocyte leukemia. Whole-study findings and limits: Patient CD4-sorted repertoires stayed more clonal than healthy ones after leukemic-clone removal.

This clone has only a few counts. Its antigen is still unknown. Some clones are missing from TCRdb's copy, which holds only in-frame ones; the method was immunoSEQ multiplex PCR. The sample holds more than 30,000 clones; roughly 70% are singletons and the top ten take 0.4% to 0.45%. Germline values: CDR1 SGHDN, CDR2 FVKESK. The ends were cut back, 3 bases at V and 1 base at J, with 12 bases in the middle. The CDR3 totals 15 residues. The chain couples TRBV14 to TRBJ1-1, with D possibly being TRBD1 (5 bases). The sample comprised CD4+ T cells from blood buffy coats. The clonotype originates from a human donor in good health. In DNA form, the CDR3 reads TGTGCCAGCAGCCAGCTAACAGGTTCGAACACTGAAGCTTTCTTT. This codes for CASSQLTGSNTEAFF.